This record looks at one T cell receptor beta chain sequence and its context. The sample comes from a study of blood T cell repertoires in COVID-19. Looked up from germline, CDR1 is LNHDA and CDR2 is SQIVND (reference sequence). The trim removed 6 bases at V and 0 bases at J, leaving 20 bases unmatched. The CDR3 runs 20 residues. As processed by the authors: By means of reference gene primer amplification, nucleated cell counts were estimated. TCRdb keeps only in-frame clones here, not all; method: immunoSEQ multiplex PCR. V and J calls and clone size are given by that table; D and trimming were obtained from the DNA. The table lists about 210,000 clones, 83% of them singletons, with about 2.7% in the top ten.

V usage is TRBV19 and J usage is TRBJ1-5, with 7 bases aligning to TRBD1. This sequence originates from a woman aged 40 to 50 with active or convalescent COVID-19. The sample comprised peripheral blood. The CDR3 spells CASRPLEGQIPPYSNQPQHF. The CDR3 bases are TGTGCCAGTAGGCCCCTAGAGGGACAGATACCCCCTTATAGCAATCAGCCCCAGCATTTT.